This T cell receptor beta chain comes out of a study of CD8+ T cells in alopecia areata. Treatment indicated: oral pan-JAK inhibitor, 5-10 mg twice daily. Looked up from germline, CDR1 is GTSNPN and CDR2 is SVGIG (reference sequence). The CDR3 sequence is 15 residues long. J gave up 9 bases and V 0 bases, and 11 bases lay outside the gene matches. Once RNA had been extracted, it was reverse transcribed into cDNA to act as the sequencing template. Using immunoSEQ multiplex PCR, the repertoire was profiled, and TCRdb retains in-frame clones only, with some absent. The profile shows 150,000 to 200,000 clones, around 64% of them singletons.

The rearrangement links TRBV30 to TRBJ2-1, with 7 positions matching TRBD2. The source of this sequence is a human donor with alopecia areata. Material: CD4+ T cells sorted from blood, obtained at week 49, from a patient treated with tofacitinib. CDR3: CAWSVLGGGEGEQFF. In nucleotides, the CDR3 is TGTGCCTGGAGTGTACTTGGTGGGGGGGAAGGTGAGCAGTTCTTC.